This T cell receptor beta chain was captured by sequencing in a study of cytomegalovirus exposure and HLA in healthy donors. Note on this clone: At one end, the junction sequence differs from germline, possibly due to a read error.

Amplification used 60 Vbeta primers and 13 Jbeta primers. Sequenced by immunoSEQ multiplex PCR; TCRdb stores in-frame clones only, minus some. The repertoire includes approximately 180,000 clones, nearly 80% of them detected once, and almost 6.5% sits in the top ten. This CDR3 is built from 15 residues. CDR1 SGHVS and CDR2 FQNEAQ come from the germline V gene. The sample taken for sequencing was PBMCs. The sequence was collected from a man aged 40-49 years in good health and CMV-seropositive. The J gene is TRBJ2-4, the V gene TRBV7-8; 7 bases fit TRBD1. The CDR3 DNA is TGTGCCAGCAGCTTAGTGGTGACAGGGATGAACAGTCAGTACTTC. Encoded protein: CASSLVVTGMNSQYF.